The 4 T cell receptor beta chains given below trace back to one sample, sequenced in a study of graft-versus-host responses after intestinal transplantation. Profiling relied on immunoSEQ multiplex PCR, and the TCRdb table lists in-frame clones only, not all of them. The sample yields 8,000 to 8,500 clones, nearly 95% seen once. The sample consisted of PBMCs, taken 11 days after intestinal transplantation. These receptors were obtained from a human patient who received an intestinal transplant, so some T cells may come from the graft donor.

V is TRBV27 and J is TRBJ2-2; D perhaps matches TRBD1 (7 bases). The ends were cut back, 4 bases at V and 4 bases at J, with 13 bases in the middle. CDR3 length: 15 amino acids. Germline CDR1 MNHEY, CDR2 SMNVEV (reference sequence). This CDR3 is CASSSRGDGTGELFF. The CDR3 DNA reads TGTGCCAGCAGTTCCAGGGGGGATGGCACCGGGGAGCTGTTTTTT.

The chain is built from TRBV5-1 and TRBJ2-2; 9 nucleotides align to TRBD1. The V segment lost 0 bases and the J segment 5 bases; nucleotides outside the gene matches: 5. The CDR3 extends over 16 amino acids. CDR1 is SGHRS, CDR2 YFSETQ, per germline. The CDR3 region has the DNA TGCGCCAGCAGCTTGGGGGACAGGGAGGCGACCGGGGAGCTGTTTTTT. Amino acid sequence: CASSLGDREATGELFF.

This chain links TRBV7-6 with TRBJ2-1; 8 nucleotides match TRBD2. The V gene end was trimmed by 3 bases and the J gene end by 7 bases; junction bases not matched to a gene: 8. CDR3 length equals 15 residues. Germline loops: CDR1 SGHVS, CDR2 FNYEAQ. CDR3 in DNA: TGTGCCAGCAGCTTCACTAGCGGCTTTGAAAATGAGCAGTTCTTC. Residues: CASSFTSGFENEQFF.

This chain uses TRBV27 with TRBJ2-1, with 15 nucleotides matching TRBD2. Per germline, CDR1 MNHEY and CDR2 SMNVEV (reference sequence). The CDR3 is 18 residues long. Trimming took 0 bases from V and 4 from J; bases not matched to a gene: 4. The DNA for the CDR3 is TGTGCCAGCAGTTTATCCGGACTAGCGGGGGGGAAATACAATGAGCAGTTCTTC. It yields the protein CASSLSGLAGGKYNEQFF.